The rows below give T cell receptor beta chains drawn from one sample of a study of CD8 T cells in ankylosing spondylitis. MiXCR, run by TCRdb on the 5' RACE reads, gives a single entry per CDR3 protein. The sample includes about 36,000 distinct CDR3 sequences, about 11% of them seen just once. The specimen was synovial fluid, either unsorted or a sorted T cell fraction (not recorded which). These receptors originate from a male donor with ankylosing spondylitis. The CDR3 runs from the conserved cysteine through the conserved F or W. D genes are given only for firm matches. Where a row states a size, it is once, few, many or the class of an expanded clone; other rows omit it.

few,.,TRBJ2-2,TRBV9,16,TGTGCCAGCAGCGCCGAGGGGGGCGCGGACACCGGGGAGCTGTTTTTT,CASSAEGGADTGELFF
medium-sized,.,TRBJ2-3,TRBV20-1,14,TGCAGTGCGCCCCCCCCGTTGGGCACAGATACGCAGTATTTT,CSAPPPLGTDTQYF
.,.,TRBJ2-7,TRBV29-1,13,TGCAGCGTTGTGGGGCAGGGGAGGTACGAGCAGTACTTC,CSVVGQGRYEQYF
.,.,TRBJ1-2,TRBV6-6,13,TGTGCCAGCAGCCCGAACATTGGGGCAGGCTACACCTTC,CASSPNIGAGYTF
many,TRBD1,TRBJ1-6,TRBV28,17,TGTGCCAGCAGGACTATGGACAGGGGACCCCTTGGATCACCCCTCCACTTT,CASRTMDRGPLGSPLHF
.,.,TRBJ2-4,TRBV11-2,15,TGTGCCAGCAGCTTAAGTTCTGGTGCCAAAAACATTCAGTACTTC,CASSLSSGAKNIQYF
.,.,TRBJ2-7,TRBV30,13,TGTGCCTGGAGTTACGGGACCGCGTACGAGCGTTACTTC,CAWSYGTAYERYF
.,.,TRBJ2-5,TRBV5-4,14,TGTGCCAGCAGCTTGTGGTCCAACCAAGAGACCCAGTACTTC,CASSLWSNQETQYF
few,.,TRBJ2-7,TRBV28,16,TGTGCCAGCAGTTCTCTATCGGGCCGGGATAGGGGCGAGCAGTACTTC,CASSSLSGRDRGEQYF
few,TRBD2,TRBJ2-7,TRBV7-2,16,TGTGCCAGCAGCTGGGGGACTAGCGGGAGGGCAATCGAGCAGTACTTC,CASSWGTSGRAIEQYF
.,.,TRBJ2-1,TRBV4-2,15,TGTGCCAGCAGCCACGGTCTTGAAGGCTACAATGAGCAGTTCTTC,CASSHGLEGYNEQFF
.,TRBD2,TRBJ2-4,TRBV7-8,17,TGTGCCAGCAGCTTCGGACTAGACATTTCAGTCGGGAACATTCAGTACTTC,CASSFGLDISVGNIQYF
many,TRBD2,TRBJ2-1,TRBV4-1,16,TGCGCCAGCAGCCAAGGGGGAGGGGTAAGCTACAATGAGCAGTTCTTC,CASSQGGGVSYNEQFF
.,TRBD2,TRBJ2-5,TRBV20-1,15,TGCAGTGCAGGACTAGCGGGAGGTAGCCAAGAGACCCAGTACTTC,CSAGLAGGSQETQYF
.,.,TRBJ1-6,TRBV6-1,14,TGTGCCAGCAGAACGGTCCCGGATAATTCACCCCTCCACTTT,CASRTVPDNSPLHF
few,.,TRBJ1-1,TRBV15,16,TGTGCCACCAGCAGAGATCAGGGGCAGGACTTCTCTGAAGCTTTCTTT,CATSRDQGQDFSEAFF
many,TRBD2,TRBJ2-7,TRBV9,15,TGTGCCAGCAGCGTAGACGCGGGAGTGATGGGGGAGCAGTACTTC,CASSVDAGVMGEQYF
.,.,TRBJ2-1,TRBV20-1,12,TGCAGTGCTAGAGCCGCGGACAATGAGCAGTTCTTC,CSARAADNEQFF
.,.,TRBJ2-1,TRBV7-3,12,TGTGCCAGCAGCGAGTCTCTCGGTGAGCAGTTCTTC,CASSESLGEQFF
many,.,TRBJ2-3,TRBV29-1,15,TGCAGCGTTGAAGTAATACGGGAGTACACAGATACGCAGTATTTT,CSVEVIREYTDTQYF
medium-sized,.,TRBJ2-7,TRBV3-1,14,TGTGCCAGCAGCCAGGCGACTTTTCGCTCCGAGCAGTACTTC,CASSQATFRSEQYF
few,TRBD2,TRBJ2-1,TRBV3-1,12,TGTGCCAGCAGCCCTTCTAGCGGGATCGGGTTCTTC,CASSPSSGIGFF
.,.,TRBJ2-1,TRBV5-5,13,TGTGCCAGCAAGGATGCTAGCAGGCATGAGCAGTTCTTC,CASKDASRHEQFF
many,.,TRBJ2-7,TRBV7-9,14,TGTGCCAGCAGCCCCACGATAGGGTCCTACGAGCAGTACTTC,CASSPTIGSYEQYF
.,TRBD1,TRBJ2-7,TRBV7-8,15,TGTGCCAGCAGCTTCGGCAGGGGGCTATCCTACGAGCAGTACTTC,CASSFGRGLSYEQYF
.,.,TRBJ2-5,TRBV12-3/TRBV12-4,14,TGTGCCAGCAGTTTAGCGCCGGGTTCAGAGACCCAGTACTTC,CASSLAPGSETQYF
many,TRBD2,TRBJ2-2,TRBV15,16,TGTGCCACCAGCAGTATTCCCCAAGGACTAGGCGGGGAGCTGTTTTTT,CATSSIPQGLGGELFF
many,.,TRBJ2-3,TRBV6-2/TRBV6-3,14,TGTGCCAGCAGTCGACATAGCGACACAGATACGCAGTATTTT,CASSRHSDTDTQYF